This T cell receptor (beta chain) originates from a study of Ad26.COV2.S vaccination and SARS-CoV-2 variants. Study information: Donor was assigned to the Ad26.COV2.S arm of trial COV1001.

This clone was detected a few times. The antigen is not known. Per the germline V gene, CDR1 is MGHRA and CDR2 is YSYEKL. The CDR3 is made up of 18 amino acids. With V trimmed by 0 bases and J by 1 base, 7 bases remained unmatched. Profiling relied on immunoSEQ multiplex PCR, and the TCRdb table lists in-frame clones only, not all of them. There are 430,000 or so clones in the sample; over 75% occur only once, and less than 15% lies in the top ten. The study's findings and limits: Breadth of non-spike TCRs did not differ between vaccinees and placebo recipients.

Treatment of the sample: about 20 received Ad26.COV2.S at low or high dose, single or two shots; 5 received placebo; per-sample allocation not given. Day 63 after the first injection of vaccine or placebo was the sampling time. Sequencing used peripheral blood, obtained in a trial of Ad26.COV2.S vaccine versus placebo. The V and J genes are TRBV4-1 and TRBJ2-5, with 11 positions matching TRBD2. The sequence was collected from a person between 18 and 65 years old who received the Ad26.COV2.S COVID-19 vaccine or a placebo. CDR3 sequence reads: CASSQDRASGRIQETQYF. CDR3 DNA sequence: TGCGCCAGCAGCCAAGATCGGGCTAGCGGGAGGATCCAAGAGACCCAGTACTTC.